One and the same sample provided the 24 T cell receptor beta chains below, sequenced in a study of CD8 T cells in ankylosing spondylitis. TCRdb called the 5' RACE reads again in MiXCR, with one record for every CDR3 protein. The sample gives roughly 230,000 distinct CDR3 sequences, approximately 8.4% of which show up once; 4.8% is in the top ten. The sample comprised blood, either unsorted or a sorted T cell fraction (not recorded which). These receptors came from a female donor with ankylosing spondylitis or in good health (not recorded which).

The table lists this clonotype with many counts. The chain combines TRBV15 with TRBJ2-5; tentatively, D is TRBD2 (5 bases). Germline CDR1 LNHNV, CDR2 YYDKDF (reference sequence). With 3 bases removed from V and 5 bases from J, the gap between germline ends came to 19 bases. The CDR3 consists of 16 residues. The CDR3, as DNA: TGTGCCACCAGCAGCTCACCAGAGCGGTGGCTGGAGACCCAGTACTTC. This translates into CATSSSPERWLETQYF.

This clonotype was observed a few times. The chain recombines TRBV4-2 with TRBJ1-2; D is unclear. Trimming took off 0 bases at V and 4 bases at J, with 12 bases between the two ends. The V gene's germline CDR1 is LGHNA and CDR2 YNFKEQ. The CDR3 has 15 amino acids. The CDR3 DNA follows: TGTGCCAGCAGCCAAGAAAGAGGCGTCGGCTATGGCTACACCTTC. Encoded protein: CASSQERGVGYGYTF.

This clonotype was recorded at least ten times. This rearrangement joins TRBV9 to TRBJ1-4; a possible D gene is TRBD1 (5 bases). This CDR3 is built from 16 residues. Trimming removed 0 bases at V and 0 bases at J, with 9 bases between. Germline values: CDR1 SGDLS, CDR2 YYNGEE. CDR3 loop: CASSVGGRATNEKLFF. CDR3 DNA: TGTGCCAGCAGCGTAGGCGGCAGGGCAACTAATGAAAAACTGTTTTTT.

This clonotype was seen ten or more times. The V call is TRBV21-1, the J call TRBJ2-4; the D call of TRBD2 is as the table states it, not checked on the DNA. TRBV21-1 is described as a pseudogene. The CDR3 consists of 16 residues. CDR3 loop: CASGTSGYLAKNIQYF. The CDR3 bases are TGTGCCTCTGGGACTAGCGGATACTTAGCCAAAAACATTCAGTACTTC.

In regard to this clonotype: Since a much larger clone is just one base distant, this may be a read error. V and J are TRBV30 and TRBJ2-2; TRBD1 is a possible D gene (5 bases). The CDR3 spans 15 residues. The germline V gene has CDR1 GTSNPN and CDR2 SVGIG (reference sequence). Trimming left V 4 bases short and J 4 bases short, with 16 bases between. The CDR3 reads CAWTFTRGITGELFF. DNA for the CDR3: TGTGCCTGGACCTTCACAAGGGGCATCACCGGGGAGCTGTTTTTT.

This clonotype was observed many times. V gene TRBV7-2 combines with J gene TRBJ2-7, with TRBD2 identical over 10 bases. With V trimmed by 5 bases and J by 0 bases, 10 bases remained unmatched. The CDR3 runs 17 residues. Germline V CDR1 and CDR2: SGHTA, FQGNSA. The CDR3 nucleotides read TGTGCCAGCAGCCACAGCACCGGGACTAGCGACTCCTACGAGCAGTACTTC. Translated, it gives CASSHSTGTSDSYEQYF. The full variable domain, rest sourced from reference TRBV7-2 and TRBJ2-7, is GAGVSQSPSNKVTEKGKDVELRCDPISGHTALYWYRQSLGQGLEFLIYFQGNSAPDKSGLPSDRFSAERTGGSVSTLTIQRTQQEDSAVYLCASSHSTGTSDSYEQYFGPGTRLTVT.

In its sample, this clonotype was seen many times. The chain recombines TRBV20-1 with TRBJ2-7; TRBD2 matches at 8 bases. The CDR3 has 16 residues. The germline gives CDR1 DFQATT, CDR2 SNEGSKA (reference sequence). Losses at the gene ends were 0 bases for V and 5 bases for J; bases not matched to a gene: 12. DNA for the CDR3: TGCAGTGCTAGAGAAGATAGCGGGGAGGGGTCGGACGAGCAGTACTTC. Translating it yields CSAREDSGEGSDEQYF.

This clonotype was counted a few times. The rearrangement uses TRBV5-5 and TRBJ2-1; D remains ambiguous. The CDR3 sequence is 14 residues long. Trimming stripped 4 bases from V and 6 bases from J, with 14 bases between. The germline V gene encodes CDR1 SGHKS and CDR2 YYEKEE (reference sequence). CDR3 DNA: TGTGCCAGCAGCCACGTGGGTCGAGGCAATGAGCAGTTCTTC. Protein: CASSHVGRGNEQFF.

This clonotype was seen repeatedly, ten times or more. V and J are TRBV29-1 and TRBJ1-1; no firm D call. In germline, CDR1 is SQVTM, CDR2 ANQGSEA. The CDR3 extends over 12 amino acids. Trimming took 3 bases from V and 6 from J, leaving 11 bases between them. CDR3 protein: CSVEMGVAEAFF. CDR3 sequence (DNA): TGCAGCGTTGAGATGGGTGTCGCTGAAGCTTTCTTT.

This clonotype has a count of ten or more. This sequence joins TRBV29-1 and TRBJ1-1; a possible D gene is TRBD1 (6 bases). The CDR3 is made up of 13 amino acids. The V and J ends lost 3 bases and 4 bases respectively, with 12 bases between them. The germline CDR1 and CDR2 sequences are SQVTM and ANQGSEA. The CDR3 bases are TGCAGCGTTGATGGGGGCGTTCCCACTGAAGCTTTCTTT. This gives the protein CSVDGGVPTEAFF.

The table lists this clonotype with many counts. J is TRBJ2-4 and V is TRBV12-3 or TRBV12-4; unclear D gene. Trimming removed 7 bases at V and 6 bases at J, with 13 bases between. The CDR3 has 13 amino acids. For the CDR3, the DNA is TGTGCCAGCACCCGGTCGGGCGGAAACATTCAGTACTTC. Protein product: CASTRSGGNIQYF.

V is TRBV20-1 and J is TRBJ2-6; D is perhaps TRBD1 or TRBD2 (5 bases each). The CDR3 covers 17 residues. The germline gives CDR1 DFQATT, CDR2 SNEGSKA (reference sequence). V was pared by 0 bases and J by 3 bases, with 15 bases between. CDR3: CSARDLAPGSGANVLTF. The CDR3 DNA reads as TGCAGTGCTAGAGATCTGGCCCCAGGGAGTGGGGCCAACGTCCTGACTTTC.

This chain uses TRBV5-1 with TRBJ1-3; D not resolved. From germline, CDR1 is SGHRS and CDR2 YFSETQ. The CDR3 length is 15 residues. Trimming removed 4 bases at V and 0 bases at J, with 11 bases between. The CDR3 is CASSPGPSSGNTIYF. CDR3 nucleotides: TGCGCCAGCAGCCCAGGCCCGAGCTCTGGAAACACCATATATTTT.

This clonotype was recorded many times. This rearrangement joins TRBV7-2 to TRBJ2-1, with D unresolved. This CDR3 has 20 amino acids. The V gene lost 7 bases and the J gene lost 7 bases, with 35 bases spanning the gap. Germline CDR1 and CDR2: SGHTA and FQGNSA. CDR3 nucleotide sequence: TGTGCCAGCACCAATGAGGCCTGGTTGGGTGAACTCCCTAGGTCAAATGAGCAGTTCTTC. Translated: CASTNEAWLGELPRSNEQFF.

This clonotype was recorded many times. This chain links TRBV29-1 with TRBJ2-1; 7 bases are shared with TRBD2. The trim removed 4 bases at V and 4 bases at J, leaving 4 bases unmatched. CDR1 and CDR2 (germline): SQVTM, ANQGSEA. This CDR3 spans 13 amino acids. The CDR3 is CSVGRRGYNEQFF. The CDR3 DNA sequence: TGCAGCGTTGGGCGGCGGGGGTACAATGAGCAGTTCTTC.

This clonotype showed up many times. CDR3 residues: CASSPSGAVADTQYF. CDR3 DNA: TGTGCCAGCAGCCCGAGCGGTGCCGTGGCAGATACGCAGTATTTT. This chain joins TRBV7-3 and TRBJ2-3, with D tentatively TRBD2 (5 bases). This CDR3 spans 15 amino acids. CDR1 and CDR2 from the germline V gene are SGHTA and FQGTGA. V dropped 5 bases and J dropped 4 bases, with 16 bases sitting between them.

This clonotype was seen a handful of times. V and J are TRBV6-1 and TRBJ2-5, with D maybe TRBD1 (5 bases). The CDR3 is 15 residues long. Trimming cost V 7 bases and J 5 bases, with 20 bases left between them. The germline V gene has CDR1 MNHNS and CDR2 SASEGT. CDR3 loop: CASKTGHLRTETQYF. CDR3 coding DNA: TGTGCCAGCAAAACAGGACACCTGAGGACGGAGACCCAGTACTTC.

In this sample, this clonotype turned up a few times. The junction and the germline gene differ at one end; a read error may be behind it. This chain connects TRBV20-1 to TRBJ2-7, with 8 bases aligning to TRBD2. The V gene's germline CDR1 is DFQATT and CDR2 SNEGSKA (reference sequence). The length of the CDR3 is 14 residues. The CDR3 DNA reads as TGCAGTGCCCCGGGGGGGGAACCCTCCAACGAGCAGTACTTC. Translation gives CSAPGGEPSNEQYF.

There are a few counts of this clonotype. Germline is not matched at one junction end, which may reflect a read error. The rearrangement joins TRBV7-9 to TRBJ2-7; 10 nucleotides match TRBD2. Germline assignment: CDR1 SEHNR and CDR2 FQNEAQ (reference sequence). The CDR3 has 14 amino acids. The CDR3 region is CASSPLAGAYEQCF. The CDR3 bases are TGTGCCAGCAGTCCTCTAGCGGGAGCCTACGAGCAGTGCTTC.

This clonotype was recorded many times. The rearrangement links TRBV6-6 to TRBJ1-1; unclear D gene. Trimming shortened V by 7 bases and J by 1 base, and 10 bases separated the two germline ends. Per the germline V gene, CDR1 is MNHNY and CDR2 is SVGAGI (reference sequence). There are 13 residues in the CDR3. DNA of the CDR3: TGTGCCAGCACCAGAACGGGGAACACTGAAGCTTTCTTT. Translation gives CASTRTGNTEAFF.

This clonotype appeared many times. J is TRBJ2-7 and V is TRBV11-2, with TRBD2 matching over 9 bases. The CDR3 is 13 amino acids. Germline trimming cut 7 bases from V and 10 bases from J; bases unmatched to any gene: 11. Germline V gene sequence: CDR1 SGHAT, CDR2 FQNNGV. CDR3 sequence: CASTPLAGTEQYF. The CDR3, as DNA: TGTGCCAGCACCCCACTAGCGGGTACCGAACAGTACTTC.

This clonotype has at least ten counts. The genes are TRBV5-5 and TRBJ1-2, with D maybe TRBD1 (6 bases). Germline lookup yields CDR1 SGHKS and CDR2 YYEKEE (reference sequence). V lost 0 bases and J 4 bases, leaving 7 bases between the germline ends. The CDR3 has 13 amino acids. The CDR3 DNA is TGTGCCAGCAGCTTGGAGACAGGCTATGGCTACACCTTC. Its protein product is CASSLETGYGYTF. The full variable domain, in which reference TRBV5-5 and TRBJ1-2 provide the parts outside the CDR3, is DAGVTQSPTHLIKTRGQQVTLRCSPISGHKSVSWYQQVLGQGPQFIFQYYEKEERGRGNFPDRFSARQFPNYSSELNVNALLLGDSALYLCASSLETGYGYTFGSGTRLTVV.

This chain links TRBV29-1 with TRBJ2-1, with D perhaps given as TRBD1 or TRBD2 (5 bases each). The germline V gene has CDR1 SQVTM and CDR2 ANQGSEA. This CDR3 has 14 residues. V lost 5 bases to trimming and J lost 10 bases, with 21 bases between them. This CDR3 reads CSVQPTTVGVEQFF. DNA of the CDR3: TGCAGCGTTCAACCTACGACCGTGGGGGTGGAGCAGTTCTTC.

This clonotype was detected ten times or more. The gene calls are TRBV21-1 and TRBJ1-1; TRBD1 is taken as the D call from the table, unchecked against the DNA. TRBV21-1 is designated a pseudogene. This CDR3 spans 14 amino acids. The CDR3 region has the DNA TGTGCCAGCAGCAAAGAACAGGGGACGACTGAAGCTTTCTTT. Amino acid sequence: CASSKEQGTTEAFF.